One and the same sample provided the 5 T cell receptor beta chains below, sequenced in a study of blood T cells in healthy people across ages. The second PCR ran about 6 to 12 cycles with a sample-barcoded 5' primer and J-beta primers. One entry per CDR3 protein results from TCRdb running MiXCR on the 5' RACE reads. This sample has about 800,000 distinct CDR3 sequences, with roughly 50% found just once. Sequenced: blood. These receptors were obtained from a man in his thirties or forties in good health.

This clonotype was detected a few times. CDR3 in amino acids: CASSLASTALAFF. The CDR3 DNA is TGTGCCAGCAGTTTAGCGTCGACGGCCCTAGCTTTCTTT. V gene TRBV12-3 or TRBV12-4 combines with J gene TRBJ1-1; D call uncertain. Trimming removed 0 bases from V and 10 bases from J, with 12 bases in between. This CDR3 comprises 13 residues.

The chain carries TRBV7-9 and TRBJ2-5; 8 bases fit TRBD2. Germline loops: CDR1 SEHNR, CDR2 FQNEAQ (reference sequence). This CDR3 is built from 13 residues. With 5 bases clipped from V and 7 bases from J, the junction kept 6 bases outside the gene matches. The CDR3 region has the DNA TGTGCCAGCAGCGAAGGGACTAGGGGGACCCAGTACTTC. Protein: CASSEGTRGTQYF.

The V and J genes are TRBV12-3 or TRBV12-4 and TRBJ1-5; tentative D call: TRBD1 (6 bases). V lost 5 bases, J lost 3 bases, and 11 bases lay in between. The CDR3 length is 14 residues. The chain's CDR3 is CASSLQGTNQPQHF. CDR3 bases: TGTGCCAGCAGTCTACAGGGAACCAATCAGCCCCAGCATTTT.

In nucleotides, the CDR3 is TGTGCCAGCAGCTCCGTCGGGGGTATCGAGACCCAGTACTTC. Residues: CASSSVGGIETQYF. The chain joins TRBV12-3 or TRBV12-4 to TRBJ2-5; tentative D call: TRBD2 (6 bases). V was clipped by 6 bases and J by 5 bases, with 16 bases between them. The CDR3 extends over 14 amino acids.

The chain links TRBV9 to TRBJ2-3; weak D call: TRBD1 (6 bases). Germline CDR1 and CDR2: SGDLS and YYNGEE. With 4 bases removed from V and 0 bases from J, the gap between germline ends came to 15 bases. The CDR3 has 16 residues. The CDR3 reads CASSYQGHISTDTQYF. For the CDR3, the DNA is TGTGCCAGCAGCTATCAGGGACACATTAGCACAGATACGCAGTATTTT.